These T cell receptor beta chains were read from a single sample in a study of cytomegalovirus exposure and HLA in healthy donors. Sequencing used immunoSEQ multiplex PCR; TCRdb keeps in-frame clones, though not all of them. The table shows some 240,000 clones, with approximately 83% occurring only once. Sequencing was carried out using PBMCs. These receptors were obtained from a woman aged 25 to 39 in good health and CMV-seropositive. Each CDR3 is given with its conserved first and last residue. Fields, in order: D gene, J gene, clone size, V gene, CDR3 protein, CDR3 DNA. The D gene is left open where the match is weak. Only part of the rows carry a size: once, few, many, or a class if the clone is expanded.

D gene: .
J gene: TRBJ2-2
clone size: .
V gene: TRBV6-1
CDR3 protein: CASIGGNTGELFF
CDR3 DNA: TGTGCCAGCATTGGAGGGAACACCGGGGAGCTGTTTTTT

D gene: TRBD1
J gene: TRBJ2-1
clone size: .
V gene: TRBV7-9
CDR3 protein: CASSTIRGQGYNEQFF
CDR3 DNA: TGTGCCAGCAGCACCATTAGGGGACAGGGCTACAATGAGCAGTTCTTC

D gene: TRBD2
J gene: TRBJ2-1
clone size: .
V gene: TRBV29-1
CDR3 protein: CSVQRETAYNEQFF
CDR3 DNA: TGCAGCGTTCAGCGGGAGACTGCGTACAATGAGCAGTTCTTC

D gene: TRBD2
J gene: TRBJ2-7
clone size: .
V gene: TRBV9
CDR3 protein: CASSEGTSRYYEQYF
CDR3 DNA: TGTGCCAGCAGCGAAGGGACTAGCAGGTACTACGAGCAGTACTTC

D gene: TRBD2
J gene: TRBJ2-1
clone size: .
V gene: TRBV4-2
CDR3 protein: CASSQERGGFHEQFF
CDR3 DNA: TGTGCCAGCAGCCAAGAACGGGGGGGATTCCATGAGCAGTTCTTC

D gene: .
J gene: TRBJ1-2
clone size: once
V gene: TRBV10-1
CDR3 protein: CASLRGGYTF
CDR3 DNA: TGCGCCAGCCTACGGGGGGGCTACACCTTC

D gene: TRBD2
J gene: TRBJ2-3
clone size: .
V gene: TRBV5-1
CDR3 protein: CASGPSSGRGTDTQYF
CDR3 DNA: TGCGCCAGCGGGCCGTCTAGCGGGAGGGGCACAGATACGCAGTATTTT

D gene: .
J gene: TRBJ2-6
clone size: .
V gene: TRBV30
CDR3 protein: CAWSRLGSGANVLTF
CDR3 DNA: TGTGCCTGGAGCAGGCTCGGCTCTGGGGCCAACGTCCTGACTTTC

D gene: TRBD2
J gene: TRBJ2-1
clone size: .
V gene: TRBV19
CDR3 protein: CASSTTRASGSSYNEQFF
CDR3 DNA: TGTGCCAGTAGTACCACCCGGGCTAGCGGGAGCTCCTACAATGAGCAGTTCTTC

D gene: .
J gene: TRBJ1-4
clone size: once
V gene: TRBV9
CDR3 protein: CASSVDGTGGQNEKLFF
CDR3 DNA: TGTGCCAGCAGCGTAGATGGTACGGGGGGCCAAAATGAAAAACTGTTTTTT

D gene: .
J gene: TRBJ1-1
clone size: .
V gene: TRBV7-9
CDR3 protein: CASSLNQGSNTEAFF
CDR3 DNA: TGTGCCAGCAGCTTAAATCAGGGGAGCAACACTGAAGCTTTCTTT

D gene: .
J gene: TRBJ2-1
clone size: .
V gene: TRBV7-3
CDR3 protein: CASSLISGGYNEQFF
CDR3 DNA: TGTGCCAGCAGCTTAATCAGCGGAGGCTACAATGAGCAGTTCTTC

D gene: .
J gene: TRBJ1-2
clone size: .
V gene: TRBV6-1
CDR3 protein: CASSVRQNYGYTF
CDR3 DNA: TGTGCCAGCAGCGTTCGACAGAACTATGGCTACACCTTC

D gene: TRBD2
J gene: TRBJ2-1
clone size: once
V gene: TRBV19
CDR3 protein: CASRRAGGSYNEQFF
CDR3 DNA: TGTGCCAGTAGAAGGGCGGGAGGCTCCTACAATGAGCAGTTCTTC

D gene: .
J gene: TRBJ2-1
clone size: .
V gene: TRBV10-2
CDR3 protein: CASSWDSLGNEQFF
CDR3 DNA: TGCGCCAGCAGTTGGGACTCTTTGGGCAATGAGCAGTTCTTC

D gene: .
J gene: TRBJ2-2
clone size: .
V gene: TRBV15
CDR3 protein: CATRLVGELFF
CDR3 DNA: TGTGCCACCAGACTGGTCGGGGAGCTGTTTTTT

D gene: .
J gene: TRBJ2-3
clone size: .
V gene: TRBV15
CDR3 protein: CATSRVVVFSTDTQYF
CDR3 DNA: TGTGCCACCAGCAGAGTAGTAGTTTTTAGCACAGATACGCAGTATTTT

D gene: .
J gene: TRBJ2-5
clone size: .
V gene: TRBV5-4
CDR3 protein: CASSLGQRQLQETQYF
CDR3 DNA: TGTGCCAGCAGCTTGGGCCAGCGCCAACTCCAAGAGACCCAGTACTTC

D gene: TRBD1
J gene: TRBJ1-4
clone size: .
V gene: TRBV25-1
CDR3 protein: CATSSRQGATNEKLFF
CDR3 DNA: TGTGCCACTTCCTCGAGACAGGGCGCAACTAATGAAAAACTGTTTTTT

D gene: .
J gene: TRBJ1-3
clone size: .
V gene: TRBV6-6
CDR3 protein: CASSYPSSGNTIYF
CDR3 DNA: TGTGCCAGCAGTTACCCTAGCTCTGGAAACACCATATATTTT

D gene: .
J gene: TRBJ1-4
clone size: few
V gene: TRBV5-6
CDR3 protein: CASSSPGGREKLFF
CDR3 DNA: TGTGCCAGCAGCTCCCCCGGTGGGAGGGAAAAACTGTTTTTT

D gene: .
J gene: TRBJ2-3
clone size: .
V gene: TRBV7-9
CDR3 protein: CASSLLAGRGSDTQYF
CDR3 DNA: TGTGCCAGCAGCTTATTGGCGGGACGGGGTTCAGATACGCAGTATTTT

D gene: .
J gene: TRBJ2-7
clone size: .
V gene: TRBV5-1
CDR3 protein: CASSLQGLGEQYF
CDR3 DNA: TGCGCCAGCAGCTTGCAGGGACTGGGGGAGCAGTACTTC

D gene: .
J gene: TRBJ2-7
clone size: .
V gene: TRBV16
CDR3 protein: CASSQSYRDEQYF
CDR3 DNA: TGTGCCAGCAGCCAATCGTACAGGGACGAGCAGTACTTC

D gene: TRBD1
J gene: TRBJ2-7
clone size: .
V gene: TRBV9
CDR3 protein: CASSETGDTYEQYF
CDR3 DNA: TGTGCCAGCAGCGAGACAGGGGACACCTACGAGCAGTACTTC

D gene: TRBD1
J gene: TRBJ2-7
clone size: .
V gene: TRBV5-8
CDR3 protein: CASSLPGQVGEQYF
CDR3 DNA: TGTGCCAGCAGCTTGCCGGGACAGGTGGGCGAGCAGTACTTC

D gene: .
J gene: TRBJ2-7
clone size: .
V gene: TRBV29-1
CDR3 protein: CSVEYQAQSSYEQYF
CDR3 DNA: TGCAGCGTTGAATATCAGGCTCAATCCTCCTACGAGCAGTACTTC

D gene: .
J gene: TRBJ2-3
clone size: few
V gene: TRBV7-3
CDR3 protein: CASSLYGLTDTQYF
CDR3 DNA: TGTGCCAGCAGCTTATACGGACTCACAGATACGCAGTATTTT

D gene: .
J gene: TRBJ2-2
clone size: .
V gene: TRBV4-1
CDR3 protein: CASSQGQNTGELFF
CDR3 DNA: TGCGCCAGCAGCCAAGGACAAAACACCGGGGAGCTGTTTTTT

D gene: .
J gene: TRBJ2-4
clone size: .
V gene: TRBV19
CDR3 protein: CASSTGNIQYF
CDR3 DNA: TGTGCCAGTAGTACAGGGAACATTCAGTACTTC

D gene: TRBD2
J gene: TRBJ2-5
clone size: .
V gene: TRBV2
CDR3 protein: CASRLSGSGQETQYF
CDR3 DNA: TGTGCCAGCAGGCTGAGCGGGAGTGGTCAAGAGACCCAGTACTTC

D gene: TRBD1
J gene: TRBJ1-1
clone size: once
V gene: TRBV2
CDR3 protein: CASSEWTGEEAFF
CDR3 DNA: TGTGCCAGCAGTGAATGGACAGGGGAGGAAGCTTTCTTT

D gene: .
J gene: TRBJ2-6
clone size: .
V gene: TRBV6-5
CDR3 protein: CASKGGLGANVLTF
CDR3 DNA: TGTGCCAGCAAAGGAGGGCTTGGGGCCAACGTCCTGACTTTC

D gene: .
J gene: TRBJ2-5
clone size: once
V gene: TRBV29-1
CDR3 protein: CSSGMIFQETQYF
CDR3 DNA: TGCAGCTCCGGGATGATTTTCCAAGAGACCCAGTACTTC

D gene: .
J gene: TRBJ2-1
clone size: .
V gene: TRBV9
CDR3 protein: CASSVDPMVSYNEQFF
CDR3 DNA: TGTGCCAGCAGCGTAGACCCTATGGTCTCCTACAATGAGCAGTTCTTC

D gene: .
J gene: TRBJ2-7
clone size: .
V gene: TRBV5-6
CDR3 protein: CASSPFGGREQYF
CDR3 DNA: TGTGCCAGCAGCCCTTTCGGGGGAAGGGAGCAGTACTTC

D gene: TRBD1
J gene: TRBJ2-3
clone size: .
V gene: TRBV2
CDR3 protein: CAISVGQGADTQYF
CDR3 DNA: TGTGCCATCTCGGTAGGACAGGGGGCAGATACGCAGTATTTT

D gene: TRBD1
J gene: TRBJ1-3
clone size: .
V gene: TRBV28
CDR3 protein: CASGTASSGNTIYF
CDR3 DNA: TGTGCCAGCGGGACAGCGAGCTCTGGAAACACCATATATTTT

D gene: .
J gene: TRBJ1-1
clone size: .
V gene: TRBV18
CDR3 protein: CASSSQGLNTEAFF
CDR3 DNA: TGTGCCAGCTCATCCCAGGGCCTGAACACTGAAGCTTTCTTT

D gene: .
J gene: TRBJ1-1
clone size: .
V gene: TRBV5-1
CDR3 protein: CASSDPGIGNTEAFF
CDR3 DNA: TGCGCCAGCAGTGACCCAGGGATAGGGAACACTGAAGCTTTCTTT

D gene: .
J gene: TRBJ2-3
clone size: .
V gene: TRBV29-1
CDR3 protein: CSVEDLSGGDTQYF
CDR3 DNA: TGCAGCGTTGAAGATTTGAGTGGAGGAGATACGCAGTATTTT